This TCR beta chain stems from a study of blood T cell repertoires in COVID-19. The CDR3 totals 11 residues. Trimming stripped 5 bases from V and 7 bases from J, with 8 bases between. CDR1 is SEHNR and CDR2 is FQNEAQ in the germline V gene (reference sequence). The protocol was immunoSEQ multiplex PCR, while the TCRdb copy is restricted to in-frame clones and leaves out a portion. There are about 280,000 clones in the sample; around 83% occur only once, and roughly 5.3% lies in the top ten. This chain links TRBV7-9 with TRBJ1-2; perhaps TRBD1 as D (6 bases). The sample comprised PBMCs or T cells enriched from blood (not recorded which). This clonotype was sampled from a man aged 35-49 years who had been exposed to COVID-19. CDR3 protein: CASSTDSGYTF. The CDR3 region has the DNA TGTGCCAGCAGCACGGACAGTGGCTACACCTTC. The full variable domain, rest sourced from reference TRBV7-9 and TRBJ1-2, is DTGVSQNPRHKITKRGQNVTFRCDPISEHNRLYWYRQTLGQGPEFLTYFQNEAQLEKSRLLSDRFSAERPKGSFSTLEIQRTEQGDSAMYLCASSTDSGYTFGSGTRLTVV.